This T cell receptor beta chain is drawn from a study of T cell responses to AZD1222 COVID-19 vaccine. For the study at large: Second doses at about 4 or about 12 weeks were pooled. Study-wide findings and caveats: Seropositive AZD1222 recipients at baseline numbered only five or six. Along spike, vaccine-associated CD4 TCRs were found throughout, with dominance at 160-218 and 743-854.

In the case of this clone: What it binds is unknown.

Some clones are missing from TCRdb's copy, which holds only in-frame ones; the method was immunoSEQ multiplex PCR. The data hold roughly 99,000 clones, with approximately 90% observed a single time. The sample here was peripheral blood, taken on day 0 of AZD1222 vaccination. The source is an adult in good health.

This CDR3 is CSRSGGSMDEQFF. In DNA form, the CDR3 reads TGCAGCCGAAGTGGTGGGAGCATGGATGAGCAGTTCTTC. The gene calls are TRBV29-1 and TRBJ2-1; D might be TRBD2 (5 bases). This CDR3 spans 13 amino acids. V was trimmed by 8 bases and J by 8 bases, leaving 19 bases between them. CDR1 SQVTM and CDR2 ANQGSEA come from the germline V gene.